The 29 T cell receptor beta chains reported below all come from one sample, sequenced in a study of beta chain features in type 1 diabetes. The whole isolated RNA underwent reverse transcription, so sequencing captured expressed TCRB transcripts. Clones were read by immunoSEQ multiplex PCR, and TCRdb kept only the in-frame ones, dropping some. The sample includes roughly 230,000 clones, about 9.3% seen only once; the top ten take approximately 0.03%. The specimen was naive CD4+ T cells from blood. The origin of the receptors is a woman under 30 in good health.

This clone appeared a few times. V and J are TRBV30 and TRBJ1-1; D uncertain. The CDR3 extends over 12 amino acids. The V and J ends lost 2 bases and 1 base respectively, with 5 bases between them. The germline CDR1 and CDR2 sequences are GTSNPN and SVGIG (reference sequence). The CDR3 sequence: CAWSHGNTEAFF. CDR3 bases: TGTGCCTGGAGTCACGGGAACACTGAAGCTTTCTTT.

This clone was detected a few times. CDR3 in amino acids: CASSIAGAGEQYF. The CDR3 DNA reads as TGTGCCAGTAGTATAGCTGGGGCAGGAGAGCAGTACTTC. The chain is built from TRBV19 and TRBJ2-7; possible D gene TRBD1, 5 bases. Germline V gives CDR1 LNHDA, CDR2 SQIVND (reference sequence). The CDR3 spans 13 residues. V was clipped by 1 base and J by 7 bases, with 11 bases between them.

This clone was counted between two and nine times. The gene calls are TRBV5-6 and TRBJ1-2; D gene unclear. The CDR3 has 15 amino acids. Trimming removed 4 bases from V and 7 bases from J, with 20 bases in between. Germline assignment: CDR1 SGHDT and CDR2 YYEEEE. CDR3 loop: CASSPTVRSGSGYTF. CDR3 in DNA: TGTGCCAGCAGCCCTACGGTCAGGTCTGGAAGTGGCTACACCTTC.

This clone was seen a handful of times. The gene calls are TRBV7-2 and TRBJ2-5; D perhaps matches TRBD2 (6 bases). The CDR3 has 15 amino acids. Germline CDR1 is SGHTA and CDR2 is FQGNSA. Trimming removed 2 bases from V and 1 base from J, with 11 bases in between. CDR3 sequence (DNA): TGTGCCAGCAGCTTATATCGCGGGGCCCAAGAGACCCAGTACTTC. This encodes CASSLYRGAQETQYF.

The sample holds a few counts of this clone. V usage is TRBV21-1 and J usage is TRBJ1-5; the table's TRBD1 call for D was not verified on the DNA. TRBV21-1 is termed a pseudogene. The CDR3 is 17 residues long. The CDR3 sequence is CASSKTWGQYSNQPQHF. CDR3 DNA: TGTGCCAGCAGCAAAACCTGGGGGCAGTATAGCAATCAGCCCCAGCATTTT.

This clone showed up just a few times. The J gene is TRBJ2-4, the V gene TRBV5-6; D may be TRBD2 (6 bases). Trimming pared 2 bases from V and 2 bases from J, leaving 8 bases between. From germline, CDR1 is SGHDT and CDR2 YYEEEE. The CDR3 covers 14 residues. DNA of the CDR3: TGTGCCAGCAGCTTACGGGACTCCAAAAACATTCAGTACTTC. Protein product: CASSLRDSKNIQYF.

The chain couples TRBV12-5 to TRBJ1-4; 7 bases match TRBD1. Germline values: CDR1 LGHNT, CDR2 FRNRAP. CDR3 length: 15 amino acids. With 0 bases clipped from V and 8 bases from J, the junction kept 6 bases outside the gene matches. CDR3 in DNA: TGTGCTAGTGGTTTGGTGATCGGGACAGACGAAAAACTGTTTTTT. Its protein product is CASGLVIGTDEKLFF.

The chain recombines TRBV6-5 with TRBJ2-7, with D possibly TRBD2 on 6 matching bases. V lost 2 bases, J lost 2 bases, and 7 bases lay in between. The CDR3 runs 13 residues. CDR1 is MNHEY and CDR2 is SVGAGI in the germline V gene. The chain's CDR3 is CASSYPGAYEQYF. CDR3 sequence (DNA): TGTGCCAGCAGTTACCCGGGGGCCTACGAGCAGTACTTC.

The chain is built from TRBV6-1 and TRBJ2-4; 8 bases align to TRBD2. The CDR3 is made up of 15 amino acids. The germline V gene has CDR1 MNHNS and CDR2 SASEGT. J gave up 7 bases and V 8 bases, and 13 bases lay outside the gene matches. In nucleotides, the CDR3 is TGTGCCAGCGGGTTGTACGGGAGGGCCTCGAACATTCAGTACTTC. Amino acid sequence: CASGLYGRASNIQYF.

This chain uses TRBV4-2 with TRBJ1-1; D perhaps matches TRBD1 (5 bases). Germline CDR1 LGHNA, CDR2 YNFKEQ. CDR3 length equals 14 residues. V gave up 4 bases and J gave up 1 base, with 10 bases separating them. CDR3 sequence (DNA): TGTGCCAGCAGCCCCAGGGTTAAGAACACTGAAGCTTTCTTT. Encoded protein: CASSPRVKNTEAFF.

The rearrangement uses TRBV6-6 and TRBJ2-7; possibly TRBD1 for D (6 bases). The CDR3 sequence is 14 residues long. Germline V gene lookup returns CDR1 MNHNY and CDR2 SVGAGI (reference sequence). The V and J ends lost 0 bases and 5 bases respectively, with 11 bases between them. The CDR3 sequence is CASSYSSQGHEQYF. The CDR3 DNA follows: TGTGCCAGCAGTTACTCTTCACAGGGCCACGAGCAGTACTTC.

This clone came up a few times. The chain carries TRBV6-1 and TRBJ2-7, with D perhaps TRBD1 (6 bases). Looked up from germline, CDR1 is MNHNS and CDR2 is SASEGT. Trimming pared 2 bases from V and 3 bases from J, leaving 11 bases between. The CDR3 contains 14 residues. The CDR3 nucleotides read TGTGCCAGCAGTGAAATTTGGGGGCTCTACGAGCAGTACTTC. This translates into CASSEIWGLYEQYF.

The J gene is TRBJ2-7, the V gene TRBV5-4; possibly TRBD2 for D (7 bases). CDR3 length: 13 amino acids. V shed 4 bases and J shed 5 bases, with 13 bases lying between them. Germline CDR1 is SGHNT and CDR2 is YYREEE (reference sequence). CDR3 nucleotide sequence: TGTGCCAGCAGCACGAGGGGGGGGGACGAGCAGTACTTC. Amino acid sequence: CASSTRGGDEQYF.

The gene calls are TRBV7-6 and TRBJ2-7, with 9 bases that match TRBD1. Germline V gene lookup returns CDR1 SGHVS and CDR2 FNYEAQ. This CDR3 has 17 residues. V shed 7 bases and J 6 bases; nucleotides not matched to a gene: 19. Here the CDR3 reads CASTPITGTGLPGEQYF. CDR3 nucleotide sequence: TGTGCCAGCACCCCCATTACCGGGACAGGGCTCCCGGGCGAGCAGTACTTC.

This chain links TRBV4-1 with TRBJ1-6, with TRBD1 identical over 9 bases. Per the germline V gene, CDR1 is MGHRA and CDR2 is YSYEKL. V shed 2 bases and J 9 bases; nucleotides not matched to a gene: 11. The CDR3 sequence is 17 residues long. Here the CDR3 reads CASSQTDGTGLLSPLHF. Written as DNA, the CDR3 is TGCGCCAGCAGCCAAACGGATGGGACAGGGCTTCTTTCACCCCTCCACTTT.

The chain links TRBV30 to TRBJ2-3, with 8 bases lining up with TRBD2. J lost 3 bases, V lost 5 bases, and 28 bases had no gene match. Germline CDR1 and CDR2: GTSNPN and SVGIG (reference sequence). This CDR3 contains 21 residues. As DNA, the CDR3 is TGTGCCTGGGTGAGCCCCCGGGGCACCCCGACACCGGGAGGGAGGACAGATACGCAGTATTTT. This encodes CAWVSPRGTPTPGGRTDTQYF.

This clone was picked up a small number of times. The chain employs TRBV30 and TRBJ2-1; D unresolved. The V and J ends lost 2 bases and 8 bases respectively, with 10 bases between them. The germline CDR1 and CDR2 sequences are GTSNPN and SVGIG (reference sequence). The CDR3 spans 12 residues. The CDR3 nucleotides are TGTGCCTGGAGTCCCCACATACATGAGCAGTTCTTC. Translation: CAWSPHIHEQFF.

This clone has only a few counts. The rearrangement uses TRBV11-2 and TRBJ2-2; D perhaps matches TRBD1 (5 bases). Germline V gives CDR1 SGHAT, CDR2 FQNNGV. The CDR3 length is 15 residues. V lost 7 bases, J lost 1 base, and 13 bases lay in between. The CDR3 DNA is TGTGCCAGCAACCCAATTCAGGGGAACACCGGGGAGCTGTTTTTT. It yields the protein CASNPIQGNTGELFF. Full variable domain (outside the CDR3, taken from reference TRBV11-2 and TRBJ2-2): EAGVAQSPRYKIIEKRQSVAFWCNPISGHATLYWYQQILGQGPKLLIQFQNNGVVDDSQLPKDRFSAERLKGVDSTLKIQPAKLEDSAVYLCASNPIQGNTGELFFGEGSRLTVL.

The V gene is TRBV6-1, the J gene TRBJ1-4; the D is unclear. CDR1 MNHNS and CDR2 SASEGT come from the germline V gene. The CDR3 runs to 11 residues. V lost 6 bases to trimming and J lost 8 bases, with 7 bases between them. CDR3 in amino acids: CASSAGEKLFF. As DNA, the CDR3 is TGTGCCAGCAGCGCCGGGGAAAAACTGTTTTTT.

This clone showed up just a few times. The J gene is TRBJ1-5, the V gene TRBV28; 9 bases match TRBD1. This CDR3 contains 16 residues. Germline V gene data show CDR1 as MDHEN and CDR2 as SYDVKM. With V trimmed by 5 bases and J by 2 bases, 7 bases remained unmatched. CDR3 in DNA: TGTGCCAGCAGTCCCCGGGACAGGGCGCGCAATCAGCCCCAGCATTTT. Protein sequence: CASSPRDRARNQPQHF.

Only a few counts were recorded for this clone. The chain uses TRBV5-6 and TRBJ1-4, with D possibly matching TRBD1 (6 bases). Trimming took off 0 bases at V and 7 bases at J, with 13 bases between the two ends. The CDR3 has 15 residues. Germline lookup yields CDR1 SGHDT and CDR2 YYEEEE. The CDR3 loop is CASSLEQGQGEKLFF. The CDR3, as DNA: TGTGCCAGCAGCTTGGAGCAGGGACAAGGTGAAAAACTGTTTTTT.

The sample holds a few counts of this clone. This chain connects TRBV29-1 to TRBJ2-3; TRBD2 aligns across 7 bases. V was clipped by 2 bases and J by 0 bases; unmatched bases: 5. Germline CDR1 SQVTM, CDR2 ANQGSEA. The length of the CDR3 is 15 residues. CDR3 sequence: CSVEIAGSSTDTQYF. The CDR3, as DNA: TGCAGCGTTGAAATAGCGGGTTCTAGCACAGATACGCAGTATTTT.

This clone was picked up a small number of times. The rearrangement joins TRBV6-4 to TRBJ1-3; TRBD1 agrees at 7 bases. This CDR3 has 17 amino acids. Trimming at V came to 10 bases and at J to 0 bases, leaving 15 bases not matched to a gene. Germline CDR1 reads MRHNA; CDR2 reads SNTAGT. The CDR3 loop reads CANPQWGTEISGNTIYF. The CDR3 bases are TGTGCCAATCCTCAATGGGGGACAGAGATCTCTGGAAACACCATATATTTT.

This chain joins TRBV25-1 and TRBJ2-1; TRBD1 might be the D (7 bases). The V and J ends lost 6 bases and 4 bases respectively, with 22 bases between them. This CDR3 has 17 residues. Per germline, CDR1 MGHDK and CDR2 SYGVNS. The CDR3 protein is CASSPDRRGFDYNEQFF. DNA of the CDR3: TGTGCCAGCAGCCCGGACAGGCGGGGTTTTGATTACAATGAGCAGTTCTTC.

This chain joins TRBV11-2 and TRBJ1-5; a weak D match, TRBD1 (5 bases). CDR1 SGHAT and CDR2 FQNNGV come from the germline V gene. The CDR3 is made up of 14 amino acids. V was shortened by 1 base and J by 4 bases, with 8 bases between the two germline ends. CDR3 protein: CASSLGTRNQPQHF. As DNA, the CDR3 is TGTGCCAGCAGCTTAGGGACAAGAAATCAGCCCCAGCATTTT.

A few counts support this clone. CDR3 protein: CASSFPRTAAETQYF. CDR3 nucleotides: TGTGCCAGCAGCTTTCCTCGGACAGCCGCGGAGACCCAGTACTTC. The chain couples TRBV5-6 to TRBJ2-5; TRBD1 might be the D (6 bases). The V and J ends lost 2 bases and 5 bases respectively, with 16 bases between them. The CDR3 is 15 residues long. Germline lookup yields CDR1 SGHDT and CDR2 YYEEEE.

The sample holds a few counts of this clone. The rearrangement uses TRBV19 and TRBJ2-7; tentative D call: TRBD2 (5 bases). This CDR3 contains 13 residues. The germline V gene has CDR1 LNHDA and CDR2 SQIVND (reference sequence). V was pared by 1 base and J by 6 bases, with 10 bases between. CDR3: CASSIVEGGEQYF. The CDR3 nucleotides read TGTGCCAGTAGTATAGTAGAAGGAGGCGAGCAGTACTTC.

This clone has more than one count but fewer than ten. V usage is TRBV2 and J usage is TRBJ2-7; a weak D match, TRBD1 (6 bases). In germline, CDR1 is SNHLY, CDR2 FYNNEI. The CDR3 sequence is 14 residues long. Trimming removed 0 bases from V and 13 bases from J, with 19 bases in between. In DNA form, the CDR3 reads TGTGCCAGCAGTGAAGCGCGGGTCAGGTCAGGGGAATACTTC. This sequence encodes CASSEARVRSGEYF.

This clone was picked up a small number of times. The chain carries TRBV6-1 and TRBJ2-3; a weak D match, TRBD1 (6 bases). Trimming took off 6 bases at V and 3 bases at J, with 13 bases between the two ends. Germline CDR1 reads MNHNS; CDR2 reads SASEGT. This CDR3 is 14 amino acids long. CDR3 DNA sequence: TGTGCCAGCAGGTTGGGGCAGGGGACAGATACGCAGTATTTT. Translation gives CASRLGQGTDTQYF.